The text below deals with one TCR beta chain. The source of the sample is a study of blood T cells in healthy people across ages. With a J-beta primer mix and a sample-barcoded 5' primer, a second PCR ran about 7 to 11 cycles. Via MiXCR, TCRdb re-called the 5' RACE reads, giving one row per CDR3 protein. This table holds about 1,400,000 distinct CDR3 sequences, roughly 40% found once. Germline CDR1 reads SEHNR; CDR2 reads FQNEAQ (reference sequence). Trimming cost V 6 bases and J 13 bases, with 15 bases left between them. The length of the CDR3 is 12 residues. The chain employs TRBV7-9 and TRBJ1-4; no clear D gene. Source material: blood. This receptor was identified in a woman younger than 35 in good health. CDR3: CASSTNREGLFF. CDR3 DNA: TGTGCCAGCAGTACTAACCGGGAAGGACTGTTTTTT.